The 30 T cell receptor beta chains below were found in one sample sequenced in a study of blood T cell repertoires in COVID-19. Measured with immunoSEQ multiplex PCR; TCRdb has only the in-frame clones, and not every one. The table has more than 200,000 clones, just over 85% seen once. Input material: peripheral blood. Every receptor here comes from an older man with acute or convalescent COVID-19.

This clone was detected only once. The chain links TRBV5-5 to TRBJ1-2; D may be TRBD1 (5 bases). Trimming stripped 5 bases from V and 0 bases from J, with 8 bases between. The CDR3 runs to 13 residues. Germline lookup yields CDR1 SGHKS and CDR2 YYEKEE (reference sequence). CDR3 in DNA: TGTGCCAGCAGACTACAGGCTAACTATGGCTACACCTTC. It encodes CASRLQANYGYTF.

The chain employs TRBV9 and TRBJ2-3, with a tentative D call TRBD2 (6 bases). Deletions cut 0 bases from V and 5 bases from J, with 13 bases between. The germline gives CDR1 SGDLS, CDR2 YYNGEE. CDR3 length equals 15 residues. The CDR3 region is CASSVDAWRGDTQYF. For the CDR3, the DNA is TGTGCCAGCAGCGTAGACGCTTGGAGGGGAGATACGCAGTATTTT.

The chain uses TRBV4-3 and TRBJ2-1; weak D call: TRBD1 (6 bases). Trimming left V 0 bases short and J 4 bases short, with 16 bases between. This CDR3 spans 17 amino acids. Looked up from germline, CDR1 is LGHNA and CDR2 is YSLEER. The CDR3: CASSQDRGRGYYNEQFF. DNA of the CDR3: TGCGCCAGCAGCCAAGATAGGGGCAGGGGATATTACAATGAGCAGTTCTTC.

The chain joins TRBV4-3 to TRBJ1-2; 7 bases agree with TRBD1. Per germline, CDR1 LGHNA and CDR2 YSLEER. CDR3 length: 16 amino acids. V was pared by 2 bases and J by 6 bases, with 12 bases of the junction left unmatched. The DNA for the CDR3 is TGCGCCAGCAGCCAAAGCCGTACAGGGGATTACGATGGCTACACCTTC. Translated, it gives CASSQSRTGDYDGYTF.

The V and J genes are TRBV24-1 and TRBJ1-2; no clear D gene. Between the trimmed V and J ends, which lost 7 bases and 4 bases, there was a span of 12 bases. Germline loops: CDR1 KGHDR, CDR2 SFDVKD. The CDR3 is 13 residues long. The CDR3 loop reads CATREGGGYGYTF. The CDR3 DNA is TGTGCCACCAGGGAGGGAGGCGGCTATGGCTACACCTTC.

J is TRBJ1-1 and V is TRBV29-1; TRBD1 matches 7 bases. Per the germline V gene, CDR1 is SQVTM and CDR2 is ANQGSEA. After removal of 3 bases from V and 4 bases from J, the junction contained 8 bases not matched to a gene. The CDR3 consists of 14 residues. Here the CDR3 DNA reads TGCAGCGTTGAGAGGGGGCAGGGCGGCACTGAAGCTTTCTTT. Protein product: CSVERGQGGTEAFF.

CDR3 nucleotides: TGTGCCACCAGTGATTTGGGGGGGTTGGAGACCCAGTACTTC. It translates to CATSDLGGLETQYF. V usage is TRBV24-1 and J usage is TRBJ2-5, with TRBD2 as a possible D gene (6 bases). The V gene lost 0 bases and the J gene lost 5 bases, with 9 bases spanning the gap. The germline gives CDR1 KGHDR, CDR2 SFDVKD. This CDR3 has 14 amino acids.

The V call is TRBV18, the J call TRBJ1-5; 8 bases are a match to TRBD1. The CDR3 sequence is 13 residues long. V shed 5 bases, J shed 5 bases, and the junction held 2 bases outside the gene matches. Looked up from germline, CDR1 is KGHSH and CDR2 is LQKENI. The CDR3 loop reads CASSSDRDQPQHF. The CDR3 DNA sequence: TGTGCCAGCTCATCGGACAGGGATCAGCCCCAGCATTTT.

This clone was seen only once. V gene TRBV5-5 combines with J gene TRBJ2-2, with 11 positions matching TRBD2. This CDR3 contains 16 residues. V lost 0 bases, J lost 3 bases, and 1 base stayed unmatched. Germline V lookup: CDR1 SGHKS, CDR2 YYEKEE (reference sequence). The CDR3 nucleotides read TGTGCCAGCAGCTTGGGACTAGCGGGGTACACCGGGGAGCTGTTTTTT. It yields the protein CASSLGLAGYTGELFF. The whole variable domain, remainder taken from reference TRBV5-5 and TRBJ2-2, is DAGVTQSPTHLIKTRGQQVTLRCSPISGHKSVSWYQQVLGQGPQFIFQYYEKEERGRGNFPDRFSARQFPNYSSELNVNALLLGDSALYLCASSLGLAGYTGELFFGEGSRLTVL.

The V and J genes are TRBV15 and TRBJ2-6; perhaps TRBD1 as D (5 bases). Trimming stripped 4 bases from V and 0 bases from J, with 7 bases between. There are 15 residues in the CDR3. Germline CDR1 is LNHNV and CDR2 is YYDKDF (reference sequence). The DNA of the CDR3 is TGTGCCACCAGCACCGACAGCTCTGGGGCCAACGTCCTGACTTTC. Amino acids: CATSTDSSGANVLTF.

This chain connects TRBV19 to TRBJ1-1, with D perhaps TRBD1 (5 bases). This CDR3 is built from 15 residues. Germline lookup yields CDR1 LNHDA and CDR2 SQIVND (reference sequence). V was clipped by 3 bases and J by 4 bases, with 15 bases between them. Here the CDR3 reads CASSIPSRGGTEAFF. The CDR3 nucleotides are TGTGCCAGTAGTATCCCCTCTCGGGGGGGCACTGAAGCTTTCTTT. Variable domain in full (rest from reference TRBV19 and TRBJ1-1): DGGITQSPKYLFRKEGQNVTLSCEQNLNHDAMYWYRQDPGQGLRLIYYSQIVNDFQKGDIAEGYSVSREKKESFPLTVTSAQKNPTAFYLCASSIPSRGGTEAFFGQGTRLTVV.

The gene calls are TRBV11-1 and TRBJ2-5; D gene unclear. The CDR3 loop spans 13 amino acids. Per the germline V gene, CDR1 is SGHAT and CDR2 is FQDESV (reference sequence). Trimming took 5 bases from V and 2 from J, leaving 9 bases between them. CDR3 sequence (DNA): TGTGCCAGCAGCCCCCAGGTGCAAGAGACCCAGTACTTC. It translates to CASSPQVQETQYF.

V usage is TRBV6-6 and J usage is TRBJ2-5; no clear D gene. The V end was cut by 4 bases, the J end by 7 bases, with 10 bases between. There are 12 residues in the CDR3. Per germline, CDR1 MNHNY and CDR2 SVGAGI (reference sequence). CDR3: CASSWPQRTQYF. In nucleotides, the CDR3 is TGTGCCAGCAGTTGGCCCCAAAGGACCCAGTACTTC.

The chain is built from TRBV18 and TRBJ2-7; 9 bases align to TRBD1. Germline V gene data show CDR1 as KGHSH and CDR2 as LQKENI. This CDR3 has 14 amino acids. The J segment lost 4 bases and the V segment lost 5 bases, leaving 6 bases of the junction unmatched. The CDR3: CASSWTGEKYEQYF. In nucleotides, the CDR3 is TGTGCCAGCTCATGGACAGGGGAGAAATACGAGCAGTACTTC.

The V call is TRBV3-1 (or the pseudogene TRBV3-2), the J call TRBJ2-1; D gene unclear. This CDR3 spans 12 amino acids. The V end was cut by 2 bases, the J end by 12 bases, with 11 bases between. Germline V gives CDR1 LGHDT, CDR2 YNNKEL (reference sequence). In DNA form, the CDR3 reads TGTGCCAGCAGCCAATTTGGTGACTGGCAGTTCTTC. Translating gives CASSQFGDWQFF.

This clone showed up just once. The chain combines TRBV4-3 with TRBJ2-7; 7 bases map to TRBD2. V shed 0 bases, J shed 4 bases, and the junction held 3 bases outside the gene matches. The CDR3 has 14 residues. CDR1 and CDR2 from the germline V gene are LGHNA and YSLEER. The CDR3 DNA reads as TGCGCCAGCAGCCAAGATTGGGGGGGATACGAGCAGTACTTC. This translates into CASSQDWGGYEQYF.

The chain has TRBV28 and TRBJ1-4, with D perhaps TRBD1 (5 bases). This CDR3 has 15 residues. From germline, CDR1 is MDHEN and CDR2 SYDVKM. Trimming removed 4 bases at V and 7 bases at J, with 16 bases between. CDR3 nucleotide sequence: TGTGCCAGCAGTTCGTTGGGGGGTCGCGTTGAAAAACTGTTTTTT. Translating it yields CASSSLGGRVEKLFF.

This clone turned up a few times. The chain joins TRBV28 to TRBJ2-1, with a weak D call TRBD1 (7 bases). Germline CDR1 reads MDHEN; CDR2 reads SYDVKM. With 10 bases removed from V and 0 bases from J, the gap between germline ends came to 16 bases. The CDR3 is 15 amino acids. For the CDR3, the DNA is TGTGCCACCCTCAGGGGGGCGGTCTCCTACAATGAGCAGTTCTTC. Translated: CATLRGAVSYNEQFF. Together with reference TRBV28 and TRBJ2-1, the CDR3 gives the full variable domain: DVKVTQSSRYLVKRTGEKVFLECVQDMDHENMFWYRQDPGLGLRLIYFSYDVKMKEKGDIPEGYSVSREKKERFSLILESASTNQTSMYLCATLRGAVSYNEQFFGPGTRLTVL.

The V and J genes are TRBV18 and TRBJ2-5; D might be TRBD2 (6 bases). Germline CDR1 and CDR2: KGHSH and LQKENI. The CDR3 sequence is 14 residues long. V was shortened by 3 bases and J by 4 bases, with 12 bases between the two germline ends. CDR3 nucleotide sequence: TGTGCCAGCTCACCGGTCCTCGGGGGAGAGACCCAGTACTTC. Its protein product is CASSPVLGGETQYF.

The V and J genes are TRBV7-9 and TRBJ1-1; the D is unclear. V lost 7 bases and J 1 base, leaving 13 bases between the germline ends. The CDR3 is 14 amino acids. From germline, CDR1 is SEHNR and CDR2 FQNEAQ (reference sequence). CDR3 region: CASTNEGGNTEAFF. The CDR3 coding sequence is TGTGCCAGCACCAACGAGGGTGGGAACACTGAAGCTTTCTTT. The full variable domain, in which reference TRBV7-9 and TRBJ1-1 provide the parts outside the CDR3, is DTGVSQNPRHKITKRGQNVTFRCDPISEHNRLYWYRQTLGQGPEFLTYFQNEAQLEKSRLLSDRFSAERPKGSFSTLEIQRTEQGDSAMYLCASTNEGGNTEAFFGQGTRLTVV.

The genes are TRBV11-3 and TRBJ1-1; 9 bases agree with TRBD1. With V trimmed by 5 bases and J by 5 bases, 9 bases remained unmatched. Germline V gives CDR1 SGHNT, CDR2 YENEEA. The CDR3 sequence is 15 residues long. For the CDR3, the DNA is TGTGCCAGCAGCCCCGGGACAGGGCAGGGGACTGAAGCTTTCTTT. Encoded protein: CASSPGTGQGTEAFF.

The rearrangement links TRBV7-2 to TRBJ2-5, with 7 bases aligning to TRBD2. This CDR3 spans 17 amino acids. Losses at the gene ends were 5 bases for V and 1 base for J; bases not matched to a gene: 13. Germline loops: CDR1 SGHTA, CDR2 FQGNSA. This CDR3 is CASSRTFGGGAQETQYF. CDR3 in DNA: TGTGCCAGCAGCCGTACTTTTGGGGGGGGAGCCCAAGAGACCCAGTACTTC.

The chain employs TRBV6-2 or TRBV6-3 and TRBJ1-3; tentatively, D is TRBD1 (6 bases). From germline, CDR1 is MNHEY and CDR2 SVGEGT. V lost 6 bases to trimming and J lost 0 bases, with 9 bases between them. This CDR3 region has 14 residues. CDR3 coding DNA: TGTGCCAGCAGCCGACAGGCCTCTGGAAACACCATATATTTT. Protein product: CASSRQASGNTIYF.

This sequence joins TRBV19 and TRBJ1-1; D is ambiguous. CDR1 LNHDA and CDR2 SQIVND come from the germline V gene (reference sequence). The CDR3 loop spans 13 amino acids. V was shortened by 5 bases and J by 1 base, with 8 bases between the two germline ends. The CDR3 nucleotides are TGTGCCAGTAGTTTTACAGAGAACACTGAAGCTTTCTTT. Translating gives CASSFTENTEAFF.

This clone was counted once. CDR3 in DNA: TGTGCCAGCAGTTATAGGGGATTGAGCGAAAAACTGTTTTTT. Its translation: CASSYRGLSEKLFF. V usage is TRBV6-6 and J usage is TRBJ1-4, with TRBD1 as a possible D gene (5 bases). The CDR3 contains 14 residues. V shed 3 bases and J shed 8 bases, with 13 bases lying between them. The V gene's germline CDR1 is MNHNY and CDR2 SVGAGI (reference sequence).

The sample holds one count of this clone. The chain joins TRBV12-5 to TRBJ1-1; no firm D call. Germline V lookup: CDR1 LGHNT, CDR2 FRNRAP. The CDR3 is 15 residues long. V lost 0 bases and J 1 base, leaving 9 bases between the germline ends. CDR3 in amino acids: CASGLVLAGNTEAFF. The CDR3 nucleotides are TGTGCTAGTGGTTTGGTACTCGCGGGGAACACTGAAGCTTTCTTT. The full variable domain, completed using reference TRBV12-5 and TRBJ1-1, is DARVTQTPRHKVTEMGQEVTMRCQPILGHNTVFWYRQTMMQGLELLAYFRNRAPLDDSGMPKDRFSAEMPDATLATLKIQPSEPRDSAVYFCASGLVLAGNTEAFFGQGTRLTVV.

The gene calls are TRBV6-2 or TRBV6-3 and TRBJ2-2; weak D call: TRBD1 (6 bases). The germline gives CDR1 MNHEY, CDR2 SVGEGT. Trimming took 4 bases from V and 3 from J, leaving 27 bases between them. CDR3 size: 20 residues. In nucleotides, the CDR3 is TGTGCCAGCAGTTTTCTTGGTCAAGTTGGAGGAAAGGGGGACACCGGGGAGCTGTTTTTT. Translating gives CASSFLGQVGGKGDTGELFF.

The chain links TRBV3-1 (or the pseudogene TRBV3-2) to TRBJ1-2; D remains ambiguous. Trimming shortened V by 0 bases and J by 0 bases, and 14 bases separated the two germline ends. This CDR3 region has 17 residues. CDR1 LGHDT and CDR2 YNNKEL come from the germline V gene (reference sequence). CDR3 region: CASSQDPPGGANYGYTF. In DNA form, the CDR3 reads TGTGCCAGCAGCCAAGATCCCCCGGGAGGAGCTAACTATGGCTACACCTTC.

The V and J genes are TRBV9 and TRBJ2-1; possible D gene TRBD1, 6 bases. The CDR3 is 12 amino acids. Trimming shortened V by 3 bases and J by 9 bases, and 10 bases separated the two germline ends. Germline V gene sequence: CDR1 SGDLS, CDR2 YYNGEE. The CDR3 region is CASSGGPSEQFF. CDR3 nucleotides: TGTGCCAGCAGCGGGGGGCCCAGTGAGCAGTTCTTC.

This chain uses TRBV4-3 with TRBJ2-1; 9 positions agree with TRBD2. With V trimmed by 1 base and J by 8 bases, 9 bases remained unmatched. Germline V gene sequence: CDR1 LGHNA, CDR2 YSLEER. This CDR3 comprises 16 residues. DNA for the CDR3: TGCGCCAGCAGCCAAGTCCTGAGCGGGGGGAGGGATGAGCAGTTCTTC. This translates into CASSQVLSGGRDEQFF.